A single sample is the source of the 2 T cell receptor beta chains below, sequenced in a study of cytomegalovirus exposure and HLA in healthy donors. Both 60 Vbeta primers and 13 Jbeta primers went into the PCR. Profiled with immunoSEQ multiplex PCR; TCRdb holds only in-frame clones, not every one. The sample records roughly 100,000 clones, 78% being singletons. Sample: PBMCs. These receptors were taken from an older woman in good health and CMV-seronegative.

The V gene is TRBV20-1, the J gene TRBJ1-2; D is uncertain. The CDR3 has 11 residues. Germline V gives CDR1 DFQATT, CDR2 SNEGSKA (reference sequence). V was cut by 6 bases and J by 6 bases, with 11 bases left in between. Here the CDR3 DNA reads TGCAGTGCCCCGGGAAGGCATGGCTACACCTTC. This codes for CSAPGRHGYTF.

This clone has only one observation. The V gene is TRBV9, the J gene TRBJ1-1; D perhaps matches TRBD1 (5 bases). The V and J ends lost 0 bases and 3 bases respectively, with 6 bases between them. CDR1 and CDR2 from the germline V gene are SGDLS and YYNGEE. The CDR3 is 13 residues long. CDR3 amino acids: CASSVGRDTEAFF. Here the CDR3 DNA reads TGTGCCAGCAGCGTAGGCAGGGACACTGAAGCTTTCTTT.